These 31 T cell receptor beta chains share one sample of origin, sequenced in a study of response to subunit inactivated influenza vaccine. TCRdb redid the calling of the RT-PCR reads with MiXCR, one entry per CDR3 protein. The data contain about 500,000 distinct CDR3 sequences, about 15% of them singletons. The specimen comprised CD4+ T cells sorted from PBMCs, sampled 23 months after vaccination. Source of these receptors: a man between 50 and 75 years old who received an inactivated influenza vaccine.

The chain carries TRBV5-8 and TRBJ2-7; a weak D match, TRBD2 (6 bases). This CDR3 comprises 14 residues. The germline gives CDR1 SGHTS, CDR2 YDEGEE. The ends were cut back, 7 bases at V and 7 bases at J, with 21 bases in the middle. The CDR3 region is CASAATGLLEEQYF. CDR3 in DNA: TGTGCCAGCGCAGCCACGGGACTTCTTGAGGAGCAGTACTTC. The complete variable domain, with remaining parts taken from reference TRBV5-8 and TRBJ2-7, reads EAGVTQSPTHLIKTRGQQATLRCSPISGHTSVYWYQQALGLGLQFLLWYDEGEERNRGNFPPRFSGRQFPNYSSELNVNALELEDSALYLCASAATGLLEEQYFGPGTRLTVT.

The chain couples TRBV20-1 to TRBJ2-3; the D gene is possibly TRBD1 (5 bases). Germline V CDR1 and CDR2: DFQATT, SNEGSKA (reference sequence). This CDR3 region has 14 residues. Trimming pared 8 bases from V and 1 base from J, leaving 16 bases between. In nucleotides, the CDR3 is TGCAGTTCCAGTCAGGGTCGGGGCACAGATACGCAGTATTTT. Protein sequence: CSSSQGRGTDTQYF.

The V call is TRBV20-1, the J call TRBJ2-1, with 9 bases aligning to TRBD1. The CDR3 runs to 16 residues. V gave up 0 bases and J gave up 5 bases; unmatched junction bases: 8. Germline V gives CDR1 DFQATT, CDR2 SNEGSKA (reference sequence). The DNA of the CDR3 is TGCAGTGCTAGAGATCGCAGGACAGGGGACCACAATGAGCAGTTCTTC. Protein product: CSARDRRTGDHNEQFF.

In this sample, this clonotype turned up a few times. CDR3 bases: TGCAGCGTTGAATCCGCCCACCCTGGGAATGAGCAGTTCTTC. It codes for CSVESAHPGNEQFF. This chain joins TRBV29-1 and TRBJ2-1; D is undetermined. V was pared by 2 bases and J by 7 bases, with 15 bases between. In germline, CDR1 is SQVTM, CDR2 ANQGSEA. The CDR3 sequence is 14 residues long.

The gene calls are TRBV4-3 and TRBJ1-1, with 7 bases matching TRBD1. Per germline, CDR1 LGHNA and CDR2 YSLEER. This CDR3 is built from 14 residues. V was clipped by 1 base and J by 4 bases; unmatched bases: 3. This CDR3 reads CASSQAQGGTEAFF. The DNA of the CDR3 is TGCGCCAGCAGCCAAGCGCAGGGGGGCACTGAAGCTTTCTTT.

This rearrangement joins TRBV28 to TRBJ2-1; no definite D call. V was trimmed by 4 bases and J by 15 bases, leaving 13 bases between them. The CDR3 extends over 11 amino acids. Germline CDR1 and CDR2: MDHEN and SYDVKM. CDR3 coding DNA: TGTGCCAGCAGTTCGGTGACCTCGCGGTTCTTC. It encodes CASSSVTSRFF.

The chain carries TRBV4-3 and TRBJ2-5, with D perhaps TRBD2 (5 bases). V was clipped by 0 bases and J by 3 bases, with 11 bases between them. The germline V gene encodes CDR1 LGHNA and CDR2 YSLEER. There are 15 residues in the CDR3. CDR3 in DNA: TGCGCCAGCAGCCAAGATTGGGAGACCAAAGAGACCCAGTACTTC. Protein product: CASSQDWETKETQYF.

This chain connects TRBV29-1 to TRBJ2-5, with TRBD1 matching 10 bases. Germline V gene data show CDR1 as SQVTM and CDR2 as ANQGSEA. After removal of 5 bases from V and 0 bases from J, the junction contained 3 bases not matched to a gene. The CDR3 spans 14 residues. The CDR3: CSVLDRGDQETQYF. CDR3 sequence (DNA): TGCAGCGTTCTGGACAGGGGGGACCAAGAGACCCAGTACTTC. The entire variable domain, with the rest obtained from reference TRBV29-1 and TRBJ2-5, is as follows: SAVISQKPSRDICQRGTSLTIQCQVDSQVTMMFWYRQQPGQSLTLIATANQGSEATYESGFVIDKFPISRPNLTFSTLTVSNMSPEDSSIYLCSVLDRGDQETQYFGPGTRLLVL.

This clonotype was observed at least ten times. This chain links TRBV29-1 with TRBJ2-1; 9 bases are a match to TRBD2. Unmatched junction bases numbered 6, after V lost 4 bases and J lost 2 bases. CDR3 length: 15 amino acids. Germline V lookup: CDR1 SQVTM, CDR2 ANQGSEA. CDR3 region: CSVGKREATYNEQFF. The CDR3 coding sequence is TGCAGCGTTGGGAAGCGGGAGGCCACCTACAATGAGCAGTTCTTC.

V gene TRBV20-1 combines with J gene TRBJ1-5; the D is unclear. Trimming cost V 4 bases and J 3 bases, with 16 bases left between them. Germline V gene sequence: CDR1 DFQATT, CDR2 SNEGSKA (reference sequence). The CDR3 has 15 residues. CDR3 nucleotides: TGCAGTGCTAAAACAAAGGACCCCCACAATCAGCCCCAGCATTTT. Protein sequence: CSAKTKDPHNQPQHF.

The chain has TRBV20-1 and TRBJ2-7; 12 bases are a match to TRBD2. Trimming at V came to 6 bases and at J to 4 bases, leaving 4 bases not matched to a gene. There are 13 residues in the CDR3. Germline V gene sequence: CDR1 DFQATT, CDR2 SNEGSKA (reference sequence). In DNA, the CDR3 is TGCAGTGCCGAGCTAGCGGGAGGGTACGAGCAGTACTTC. Its translation is CSAELAGGYEQYF.

CDR3 coding DNA: TGTGCCAGCAGCTTAAGGTTCGCGGGAGACGGTTACGAGCAGTACTTC. It specifies CASSLRFAGDGYEQYF. The chain has TRBV7-3 and TRBJ2-7; 7 nucleotides align to TRBD2. The CDR3 contains 16 residues. Germline CDR1 is SGHTA and CDR2 is FQGTGA. V lost 1 base to trimming and J lost 4 bases; unmatched junction nucleotides: 10. The variable domain in full, completed from reference TRBV7-3 and TRBJ2-7, reads GAGVSQTPSNKVTEKGKYVELRCDPISGHTALYWYRQSLGQGPEFLIYFQGTGAADDSGLPNDRFFAVRPEGSVSTLKIQRTERGDSAVYLCASSLRFAGDGYEQYFGPGTRLTVT.

Only a few counts were recorded for this clonotype. The CDR3 region has the DNA TGCAGTGCTAGAGATTGGGGGAACCAAGAGACCCAGTACTTC. This sequence encodes CSARDWGNQETQYF. The rearrangement joins TRBV20-1 to TRBJ2-5; either TRBD1 or TRBD2 may fit D (5 bases each). Trimming removed 0 bases at V and 0 bases at J, with 8 bases between. CDR3 length: 14 amino acids. Germline assignment: CDR1 DFQATT and CDR2 SNEGSKA (reference sequence).

J is TRBJ2-3 and V is TRBV6-2 or TRBV6-3; D not certain. Germline V gives CDR1 MNHEY, CDR2 SVGEGT. This CDR3 has 12 residues. Trimming cost V 8 bases and J 2 bases, with 8 bases left between them. CDR3 protein: CASGGYTDTQYF. For the CDR3, the DNA is TGTGCCAGCGGCGGCTACACAGATACGCAGTATTTT.

This clonotype was seen more than once but under ten times. CDR3 DNA sequence: TGTGCCAGCCGACTTATGACGACAGATACGCAGTATTTT. It specifies CASRLMTTDTQYF. The V call is TRBV12-3 or TRBV12-4, the J call TRBJ2-3; no definite D call. CDR3 length: 13 amino acids. Trimming cost V 8 bases and J 3 bases, with 12 bases left between them.

The chain has TRBV9 and TRBJ1-2, with D possibly being TRBD1 (6 bases). Trimming took off 0 bases at V and 0 bases at J, with 12 bases between the two ends. The CDR3 runs 16 residues. The germline V gene encodes CDR1 SGDLS and CDR2 YYNGEE. In DNA form, the CDR3 reads TGTGCCAGCAGCGTAGACTCAAAGGGGGCTAACTATGGCTACACCTTC. Translation gives CASSVDSKGANYGYTF.

A few counts support this clonotype. The chain combines TRBV7-2 with TRBJ2-1; D is unresolved. Per germline, CDR1 SGHTA and CDR2 FQGNSA. The CDR3 contains 14 residues. V dropped 4 bases and J dropped 6 bases, with 13 bases sitting between them. The CDR3 sequence: CASSYDPLVNEQFF. CDR3 DNA: TGTGCCAGCAGCTATGACCCCTTGGTCAATGAGCAGTTCTTC.

This clonotype was counted between two and nine times. The chain links TRBV7-9 to TRBJ2-5; D not certain. The CDR3 length is 14 residues. Trimming left V 3 bases short and J 6 bases short, with 14 bases between. CDR1 is SEHNR and CDR2 is FQNEAQ in the germline V gene (reference sequence). In DNA, the CDR3 is TGTGCCAGCAGCTTGGAACGGACGGCAAAGACCCAGTACTTC. Encoded protein: CASSLERTAKTQYF.

A few counts support this clonotype. The chain links TRBV29-1 to TRBJ2-2, with 9 bases fitting TRBD1. CDR3 length: 13 residues. V was clipped by 6 bases and J by 7 bases; unmatched bases: 6. Germline CDR1 is SQVTM and CDR2 is ANQGSEA. CDR3 in amino acids: CSVRQGGGGELFF. CDR3 bases: TGCAGCGTAAGACAGGGGGGCGGCGGGGAGCTGTTTTTT.

V usage is TRBV7-9 and J usage is TRBJ1-2; 7 bases align to TRBD1. Losses at the gene ends were 2 bases for V and 7 bases for J; bases not matched to a gene: 10. This CDR3 has 15 residues. From germline, CDR1 is SEHNR and CDR2 FQNEAQ (reference sequence). The CDR3 reads CASSLTGTAPGGYTF. The CDR3 bases are TGTGCCAGCAGCTTAACCGGGACAGCCCCGGGTGGCTACACCTTC.

The chain recombines TRBV4-2 with TRBJ2-5; possibly TRBD2 for D (6 bases). Germline lookup yields CDR1 LGHNA and CDR2 YNFKEQ. The length of the CDR3 is 15 residues. The germline V and J ends were trimmed by 5 bases and 6 bases, with 19 bases remaining between them. CDR3 protein: CASSAGSPGGKTQYF. In DNA form, the CDR3 reads TGTGCCAGCAGCGCCGGGTCCCCGGGCGGGAAGACCCAGTACTTC.

The sample holds many counts of this clonotype. The rearrangement uses TRBV18 and TRBJ2-5; D not certain. This CDR3 comprises 11 residues. The germline CDR1 and CDR2 sequences are KGHSH and LQKENI. V gave up 8 bases and J gave up 0 bases, with 4 bases separating them. CDR3 sequence reads: CASSYQETQYF. Here the CDR3 DNA reads TGTGCCAGCAGCTACCAAGAGACCCAGTACTTC.

This clonotype was detected a few times. The rearrangement uses TRBV12-3 or TRBV12-4 and TRBJ2-7; D gene uncertain. CDR3 length: 13 residues. Trimming took off 1 base at V and 6 bases at J, with 10 bases between the two ends. CDR3 nucleotides: TGTGCCAGCAGTTTAGAACCGATTGGCGAGCAGTACTTC. This encodes CASSLEPIGEQYF.

The V and J genes are TRBV3-1 and TRBJ2-2; the match to TRBD2 covers 8 bases. This CDR3 comprises 16 residues. V was pared by 2 bases and J by 5 bases, with 7 bases of the junction left unmatched. CDR1 is LGHDT and CDR2 is YNNKEL in the germline V gene (reference sequence). CDR3 DNA: TGTGCCAGCAGCCAATACGGGAGGGCCGGGACCGGGGAGCTGTTTTTT. This encodes CASSQYGRAGTGELFF.

The CDR3 nucleotides read TGCGCCAGCAGCTTGGACCACGGGACAGGAGAGCAGTTCTTC. Its protein is CASSLDHGTGEQFF. This chain joins TRBV5-1 and TRBJ2-1, with 8 positions matching TRBD1. V lost 0 bases, J lost 10 bases, and 6 bases stayed unmatched. This CDR3 has 14 amino acids. CDR1 and CDR2 (germline): SGHRS, YFSETQ.

V gene TRBV7-2 combines with J gene TRBJ1-2; no clear D. CDR1 is SGHTA and CDR2 is FQGNSA in the germline V gene. This CDR3 is built from 13 residues. The germline V and J ends were trimmed by 4 bases and 10 bases, with 16 bases remaining between them. The CDR3 is CASSSNTGETYTF. The CDR3 nucleotides read TGTGCCAGCAGCTCAAATACGGGTGAAACCTACACCTTC.

The genes are TRBV20-1 and TRBJ2-3; the D gene is possibly TRBD2 (5 bases). Trimming took 4 bases from V and 3 from J, leaving 17 bases between them. From germline, CDR1 is DFQATT and CDR2 SNEGSKA (reference sequence). There are 15 residues in the CDR3. DNA of the CDR3: TGCAGTGCTACCCCCGGCGGTTCGGGAACAGATACGCAGTATTTT. It yields the protein CSATPGGSGTDTQYF.

This clonotype has a handful of counts. The chain has TRBV6-2 or TRBV6-3 and TRBJ2-1; 12 bases match TRBD2. There are 21 residues in the CDR3. In germline, CDR1 is MNHEY, CDR2 SVGEGT. The V gene end was trimmed by 6 bases and the J gene end by 0 bases; junction bases not matched to a gene: 18. CDR3 coding DNA: TGTGCCAGCAGAACTCGGCCTCTGGGACTAGCGGGTTCCAGCTCCTACAATGAGCAGTTCTTC. Protein sequence: CASRTRPLGLAGSSSYNEQFF.

The chain uses TRBV5-1 and TRBJ1-6, with 8 bases lining up with TRBD1. The V gene's germline CDR1 is SGHRS and CDR2 YFSETQ. The V gene end was trimmed by 5 bases and the J gene end by 7 bases; junction bases not matched to a gene: 8. The CDR3 is 15 amino acids. Here the CDR3 reads CASSWGQEKNSPLHF. The CDR3, as DNA: TGCGCCAGCAGTTGGGGACAGGAAAAAAATTCACCCCTCCACTTT.

The sample holds a few counts of this clonotype. This rearrangement joins TRBV20-1 to TRBJ2-7, with TRBD1 matching over 10 bases. The germline V gene has CDR1 DFQATT and CDR2 SNEGSKA (reference sequence). The CDR3 is 14 amino acids. J lost 7 bases, V lost 5 bases, and 11 bases had no gene match. CDR3 sequence (DNA): TGCAGTGCTCATCTGACAGGGGGCTGGGAAGAGCAGTACTTC. As protein: CSAHLTGGWEEQYF.

The V call is TRBV11-1, the J call TRBJ2-7; TRBD1 matches 9 bases. J was trimmed by 5 bases and V by 1 base; bases with no gene match: 6. Germline V CDR1 and CDR2: SGHAT, FQDESV (reference sequence). The CDR3 contains 15 residues. The CDR3, as DNA: TGTGCCAGCAGCTTAGACAGGGGGCGCATCGACGAGCAGTACTTC. Residues: CASSLDRGRIDEQYF.